This T cell receptor (beta chain) was documented in a study of vaccination and CD4 T cells after COVID-19. Study-wide context: Two mRNA vaccine doses were given, either BNT162b2 or mRNA-1273. Median time from COVID diagnosis to post-COVID sampling was approximately 3.5 months (35 to 161).

As for treatment: roughly 10-day PBMC culture with coronavirus spike peptide pools or control peptides (ViraFEST assay). Researchers reported culturing 2.1 million or so PBMCs per well with 10 IU/ml IL-2 and roughly 9.1 ug/ml peptide pools. This CDR3 spans 14 amino acids. V lost 6 bases to trimming and J lost 1 base, with 12 bases between them. This clonotype was seen only a few times. Its antigen is still unknown. The Oncomine TCR Beta short-read assay was what sequenced the DNA obtained from cultured CD4+ T cells. Using its own MiXCR run on the PCR reads, TCRdb lists one record per CDR3 protein. The sample has 15,000 or so distinct CDR3 sequences, 25% to 30% seen once; the top ten hold about 20%.

Sequenced: cultured CD4+ T cells from blood. The J gene is TRBJ1-1, the V gene TRBV12-3 or TRBV12-4; D may be TRBD1 (6 bases). The TCR sequence derives from a human donor with COVID-19. The CDR3, as DNA: TGTGCCAGCAGGGCGGGACACGCGAACACTGAAGCTTTCTTT. It yields the protein CASRAGHANTEAFF.